Listed below are T cell receptor beta chains from one sample, sequenced in a study of OX40 agonist ivuxolimab in advanced cancers. Measured with immunoSEQ multiplex PCR; TCRdb has only the in-frame clones, and not every one. The sample contains about 66,000 clones, approximately 81% of which appear only once. Source: CD4+ or CD8+ T cells sorted from blood, taken in a trial of the OX40 agonist ivuxolimab. Receptors were obtained from an adult with an advanced solid tumor such as melanoma, head and neck, liver or kidney cancer. Each CDR3 is given with its conserved first and last residue. D genes are given only for firm matches. Some rows have no size entry. The others give once, few or many, or a class for an expanded clone.

D gene: .
V gene: TRBV28
clone size: few
J gene: TRBJ2-7
CDR3 protein: CASSIQDSYEQYF
CDR3 DNA: TGTGCCAGCAGTATACAGGATTCCTACGAGCAGTACTTC

D gene: .
V gene: TRBV5-1
clone size: .
J gene: TRBJ1-6
CDR3 protein: CASAEGVSNSPLHF
CDR3 DNA: TGCGCCAGCGCGGAGGGGGTTAGCAATTCACCCCTCCACTTT

D gene: .
V gene: TRBV11-2
clone size: .
J gene: TRBJ2-3
CDR3 protein: CASSLETRLDTQYF
CDR3 DNA: TGTGCCAGCAGCTTAGAGACTAGGTTGGATACGCAGTATTTT

D gene: .
V gene: TRBV7-9
clone size: .
J gene: TRBJ1-2
CDR3 protein: CASSLRTAAAGYTF
CDR3 DNA: TGTGCCAGCAGCTTAAGGACAGCTGCAGCGGGCTACACCTTC

D gene: TRBD1
V gene: TRBV10-3
clone size: .
J gene: TRBJ2-3
CDR3 protein: CAISWTGRDTQYF
CDR3 DNA: TGTGCCATCAGTTGGACAGGGAGAGATACGCAGTATTTT

D gene: .
V gene: TRBV7-3
clone size: .
J gene: TRBJ1-6
CDR3 protein: CASSLNTAYNSPLHF
CDR3 DNA: TGTGCCAGCAGCTTAAATACAGCTTATAATTCACCCCTCCACTTT

D gene: .
V gene: TRBV29-1
clone size: .
J gene: TRBJ1-2
CDR3 protein: CSVESTGQLGYTF
CDR3 DNA: TGCAGCGTTGAGTCGACGGGCCAGCTTGGCTACACCTTC

D gene: .
V gene: TRBV19
clone size: .
J gene: TRBJ2-6
CDR3 protein: CASSPSVPSGANVLTF
CDR3 DNA: TGTGCCAGTAGTCCATCGGTCCCCTCTGGGGCCAACGTCCTGACTTTC

D gene: TRBD1
V gene: TRBV27
clone size: .
J gene: TRBJ1-5
CDR3 protein: CASRRNGGQGSNQPQHF
CDR3 DNA: TGTGCCAGCAGACGCAATGGGGGACAGGGGAGCAATCAGCCCCAGCATTTT

D gene: .
V gene: TRBV7-2
clone size: .
J gene: TRBJ1-5
CDR3 protein: CASSLRTAGANQPQHF
CDR3 DNA: TGTGCCAGCAGCTTAAGGACGGCAGGGGCTAATCAGCCCCAGCATTTT

D gene: .
V gene: TRBV5-1
clone size: .
J gene: TRBJ1-5
CDR3 protein: CASRPTGYRSNQPQHF
CDR3 DNA: TGCGCCAGCAGGCCAACAGGGTACCGTAGCAATCAGCCCCAGCATTTT

D gene: TRBD1
V gene: TRBV11-2
clone size: .
J gene: TRBJ2-7
CDR3 protein: CASSLLDRVGEQYF
CDR3 DNA: TGTGCCAGCAGCTTATTGGACAGGGTAGGCGAGCAGTACTTC

D gene: .
V gene: TRBV7-9
clone size: .
J gene: TRBJ1-2
CDR3 protein: CASSLDGYGYTF
CDR3 DNA: TGTGCCAGCAGCTTAGACGGTTATGGCTACACCTTC